One sample yielded the 2 T cell receptor beta chains listed below, sequenced in a study of blood T cell repertoires in COVID-19. This table comes from immunoSEQ multiplex PCR, and its TCRdb copy is limited to in-frame clones, with some not included. Among more than 100,000 clones listed, approximately 89% were seen once. The sample was peripheral blood. All receptors come from a woman in her sixties or seventies with acute or convalescent COVID-19.

The chain combines TRBV7-9 with TRBJ2-3; tentatively, D is TRBD2 (5 bases). Germline V lookup: CDR1 SEHNR, CDR2 FQNEAQ (reference sequence). The V end was cut by 2 bases, the J end by 2 bases, with 14 bases between. The CDR3 covers 16 residues. The CDR3 DNA is TGTGCCAGCAGCTTAATAGGAGCGGATATCACAGATACGCAGTATTTT. Translation gives CASSLIGADITDTQYF.

This clone was detected once. This sequence joins TRBV10-3 and TRBJ2-5; a weak D match, TRBD2 (5 bases). In germline, CDR1 is ENHRY, CDR2 SYGVKD. Trimming took 4 bases from V and 2 from J, leaving 8 bases between them. This CDR3 region has 13 residues. CDR3 amino acids: CAISGSAQETQYF. CDR3 DNA: TGTGCCATCAGTGGTAGCGCTCAAGAGACCCAGTACTTC.